Below are 17 T cell receptor beta chains sequenced from a single sample in a study of cytomegalovirus exposure and HLA in healthy donors. The PCR used 60 Vbeta and 13 Jbeta primers. Repertoires were generated with immunoSEQ multiplex PCR, while TCRdb's copy carries only in-frame clones and drops some. The sample includes roughly 180,000 clones, roughly 82% of them seen just once. Sequencing used PBMCs. The receptor set was obtained from a man aged 35-49 years in good health and CMV-seronegative.

The chain carries TRBV29-1 and TRBJ2-7; 7 positions agree with TRBD1. The CDR3 totals 15 residues. V gave up 3 bases and J gave up 1 base; unmatched junction bases: 9. Looked up from germline, CDR1 is SQVTM and CDR2 is ANQGSEA. The CDR3: CSVEAFPGQSYEQYF. In DNA, the CDR3 is TGCAGCGTTGAGGCTTTTCCGGGACAGTCCTACGAGCAGTACTTC.

The V gene is TRBV28, the J gene TRBJ2-2; no firm D call. The germline V gene has CDR1 MDHEN and CDR2 SYDVKM. The CDR3 totals 13 residues. The germline V and J ends were trimmed by 4 bases and 8 bases, with 11 bases remaining between them. The CDR3 loop is CASSSLIGGELFF. Written as DNA, the CDR3 is TGTGCCAGCAGTTCACTTATCGGGGGGGAGCTGTTTTTT. Full variable domain (remainder filled in from reference TRBV28 and TRBJ2-2): DVKVTQSSRYLVKRTGEKVFLECVQDMDHENMFWYRQDPGLGLRLIYFSYDVKMKEKGDIPEGYSVSREKKERFSLILESASTNQTSMYLCASSSLIGGELFFGEGSRLTVL.

V is TRBV28 and J is TRBJ1-2, with unresolved D. Trimming pared 6 bases from V and 12 bases from J, leaving 14 bases between. CDR3 length equals 11 residues. From germline, CDR1 is MDHEN and CDR2 SYDVKM. The CDR3 DNA follows: TGTGCCAGCAGCCCGAGCGGAGACCACACCTTC. Amino acid sequence: CASSPSGDHTF.

This chain connects TRBV7-9 to TRBJ1-4; 8 bases align to TRBD1. V shed 5 bases, J shed 8 bases, and the junction held 10 bases outside the gene matches. Germline loops: CDR1 SEHNR, CDR2 FQNEAQ (reference sequence). CDR3 length equals 15 residues. The CDR3 loop is CASSPQTGVGEKLFF. CDR3 sequence (DNA): TGTGCCAGCAGCCCTCAGACAGGGGTGGGGGAAAAACTGTTTTTT.

The chain recombines TRBV15 with TRBJ1-1; the D gene is possibly TRBD1 (6 bases). The V gene's germline CDR1 is LNHNV and CDR2 YYDKDF (reference sequence). The CDR3 length is 16 residues. Trimming pared 3 bases from V and 3 bases from J, leaving 17 bases between. This chain's CDR3 is CATSRGTGKGDTEAFF. The CDR3 DNA follows: TGTGCCACCAGCAGGGGAACAGGGAAGGGTGACACTGAAGCTTTCTTT.

This clone was seen a single time. The CDR3 coding sequence is TGTGCCAGCAGCTTACCGTACAATGAGCAGTTCTTC. Protein: CASSLPYNEQFF. The chain is built from TRBV11-3 and TRBJ2-1; D gene uncertain. V lost 2 bases to trimming and J lost 4 bases, with 3 bases between them. The CDR3 length is 12 residues. Germline-derived CDR1 and CDR2 are SGHNT and YENEEA. The whole variable domain, filled in from reference TRBV11-3 and TRBJ2-1, reads EAGVVQSPRYKIIEKKQPVAFWCNPISGHNTLYWYLQNLGQGPELLIRYENEEAVDDSQLPKDRFSAERLKGVDSTLKIQPAELGDSAVYLCASSLPYNEQFFGPGTRLTVL.

This clone was counted once. The V gene is TRBV11-2, the J gene TRBJ1-3, with D possibly being TRBD1 (5 bases). Trimming stripped 1 base from V and 0 bases from J, with 7 bases between. Germline loops: CDR1 SGHAT, CDR2 FQNNGV. The CDR3 has 15 amino acids. The CDR3 loop reads CASSLAGRSGNTIYF. The CDR3 DNA reads TGTGCCAGCAGCTTAGCAGGGCGCTCTGGAAACACCATATATTTT.

The chain is built from TRBV9 and TRBJ1-2, with TRBD1 as a possible D gene (5 bases). The V end lost 0 bases, the J end lost 7 bases, and 10 bases lay between the germline ends. The CDR3 runs to 13 residues. Germline CDR1 reads SGDLS; CDR2 reads YYNGEE. The CDR3 nucleotides read TGTGCCAGCAGCGTAGTGAAGGGGATTGGCTACACCTTC. As protein: CASSVVKGIGYTF.

The chain uses TRBV5-5 and TRBJ1-5, with D possibly being TRBD1 (5 bases). The CDR3 is 15 amino acids. CDR1 and CDR2 from the germline V gene are SGHKS and YYEKEE (reference sequence). V lost 1 base and J 0 bases, leaving 8 bases between the germline ends. The CDR3 is CASSLPGGSNQPQHF. CDR3 nucleotides: TGTGCCAGCAGCTTGCCGGGGGGTAGCAATCAGCCCCAGCATTTT.

CDR3: CASSQDRTVSSGYTF. As DNA, the CDR3 is TGCGCCAGCAGCCAAGATCGGACAGTGAGCTCTGGCTACACCTTC. J is TRBJ1-2 and V is TRBV4-3, with a weak D call TRBD1 (6 bases). In germline, CDR1 is LGHNA, CDR2 YSLEER. This CDR3 has 15 amino acids. V dropped 0 bases and J dropped 7 bases, with 15 bases sitting between them.

The genes are TRBV9 and TRBJ2-5, with TRBD2 identical over 12 bases. V dropped 0 bases and J dropped 2; count of bases not matched to a gene: 5. CDR3 size: 17 residues. Germline CDR1 is SGDLS and CDR2 is YYNGEE. Here the CDR3 DNA reads TGTGCCAGCAGCGTAGGGCCTAGCGGGGGGGCTCAAGAGACCCAGTACTTC. Amino acid sequence: CASSVGPSGGAQETQYF.

The chain joins TRBV7-6 to TRBJ1-2; D is possibly TRBD1 (5 bases). Per the germline V gene, CDR1 is SGHVS and CDR2 is FNYEAQ. The germline V and J ends were trimmed by 5 bases and 1 base, with 11 bases remaining between them. The CDR3 is 14 residues long. DNA for the CDR3: TGTGCCAGCAGCCGCCCGGGGGATAACTATGGCTACACCTTC. Protein product: CASSRPGDNYGYTF. Supplemented by reference TRBV7-6 and TRBJ1-2, the full variable domain reads GAGVSQSPRYKVTKRGQDVALRCDPISGHVSLYWYRQALGQGPEFLTYFNYEAQQDKSGLPNDRFSAERPEGSISTLTIQRTEQRDSAMYRCASSRPGDNYGYTFGSGTRLTVV.

The chain carries TRBV7-2 and TRBJ1-5, with D possibly matching TRBD1 (5 bases). Per the germline V gene, CDR1 is SGHTA and CDR2 is FQGNSA. The CDR3 runs 13 residues. V lost 5 bases, J lost 2 bases, and 7 bases lay in between. CDR3 sequence reads: CASSLQGNQPQHF. The CDR3 coding sequence is TGTGCCAGCAGCCTACAGGGCAATCAGCCCCAGCATTTT.

This sequence joins TRBV30 and TRBJ2-5; 9 positions agree with TRBD2. The germline gives CDR1 GTSNPN, CDR2 SVGIG (reference sequence). The J segment lost 6 bases and the V segment lost 4 bases, leaving 6 bases of the junction unmatched. The CDR3 extends over 13 amino acids. The chain's CDR3 is CAWINSGSKTQYF. The CDR3, as DNA: TGTGCCTGGATAAATAGCGGGAGTAAGACCCAGTACTTC.

Only a few counts were recorded for this clone. The chain joins TRBV6-5 to TRBJ2-1; TRBD2 matches 11 bases. CDR1 and CDR2 from the germline V gene are MNHEY and SVGAGI. V dropped 4 bases and J dropped 7; count of bases not matched to a gene: 9. The CDR3 is 16 residues long. The CDR3 DNA is TGTGCCAGCAGTTCCAAAACTAGCGGGAGATCAAATGAGCAGTTCTTC. The encoded protein is CASSSKTSGRSNEQFF.

This clone came up a few times. This chain joins TRBV9 and TRBJ1-4; D uncertain. This CDR3 contains 13 residues. Germline loops: CDR1 SGDLS, CDR2 YYNGEE. Between the trimmed V and J ends, which lost 4 bases and 7 bases, there was a span of 11 bases. CDR3 sequence (DNA): TGTGCCAGCAGCCTCGCGGTCGGTGAAAAACTGTTTTTT. Translating gives CASSLAVGEKLFF.

The V gene is TRBV9, the J gene TRBJ2-7, with a tentative D call TRBD1 (6 bases). Trimming cost V 4 bases and J 6 bases, with 14 bases left between them. The germline V gene encodes CDR1 SGDLS and CDR2 YYNGEE. The CDR3 loop spans 13 amino acids. The CDR3 loop is CASSTFGTSEQYF. The CDR3 nucleotides read TGTGCCAGCAGCACATTCGGGACATCCGAGCAGTACTTC.